The clone carrying this T cell receptor beta chain has at least ten counts. Described time point: sample taken at primary tumor resection. Samples were donated by 72 untreated early-stage non-small cell lung cancer patients. TCRdb processed the 5' RACE reads anew with MiXCR; each CDR3 protein has one entry. The table includes tens of thousands of distinct CDR3 sequences, under 7.5% detected once. The germline V and J ends were trimmed by 2 bases and 2 bases, with 11 bases remaining between them. This CDR3 region has 14 residues. The germline V gene encodes CDR1 SGHDT and CDR2 YYEEEE. This entry belongs to a study of spatial heterogeneity in lung cancer.

The source was PBMCs, collected at surgery. The TCR sequence derives from a female donor with early-stage non-small cell lung cancer. The rearrangement links TRBV5-6 to TRBJ2-7; D call uncertain. CDR3 sequence reads: CASSFGGSPYEQYF. The CDR3 coding sequence is TGTGCCAGCAGCTTTGGCGGCAGCCCCTACGAGCAGTACTTC. The full variable domain, with the rest looked up from reference TRBV5-6 and TRBJ2-7, is DAGVTQSPTHLIKTRGQQVTLRCSPKSGHDTVSWYQQALGQGPQFIFQYYEEEERQRGNFPDRFSGHQFPNYSSELNVNALLLGDSALYLCASSFGGSPYEQYFGPGTRLTVT.